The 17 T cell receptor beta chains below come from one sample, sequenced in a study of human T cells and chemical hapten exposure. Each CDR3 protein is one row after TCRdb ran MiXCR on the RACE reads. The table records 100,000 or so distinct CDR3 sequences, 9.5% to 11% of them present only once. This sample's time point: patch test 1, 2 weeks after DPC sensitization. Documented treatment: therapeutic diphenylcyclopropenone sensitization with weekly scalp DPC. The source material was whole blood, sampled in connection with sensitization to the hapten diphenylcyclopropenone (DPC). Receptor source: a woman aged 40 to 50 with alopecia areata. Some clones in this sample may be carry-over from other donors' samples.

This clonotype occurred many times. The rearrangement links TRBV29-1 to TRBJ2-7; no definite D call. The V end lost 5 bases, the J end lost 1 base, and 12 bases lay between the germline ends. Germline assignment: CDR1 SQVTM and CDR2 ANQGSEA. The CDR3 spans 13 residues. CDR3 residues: CSVSGRQSYEQYF. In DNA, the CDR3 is TGCAGCGTTTCAGGACGTCAGTCCTACGAGCAGTACTTC.

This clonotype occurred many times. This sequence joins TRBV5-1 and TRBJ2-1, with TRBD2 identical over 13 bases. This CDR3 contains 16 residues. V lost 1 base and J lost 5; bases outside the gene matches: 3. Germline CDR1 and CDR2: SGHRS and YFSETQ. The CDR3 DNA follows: TGCGCCAGCAGCTTGATCGGGACTAGCGGGGACAATGAGCAGTTCTTC. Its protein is CASSLIGTSGDNEQFF.

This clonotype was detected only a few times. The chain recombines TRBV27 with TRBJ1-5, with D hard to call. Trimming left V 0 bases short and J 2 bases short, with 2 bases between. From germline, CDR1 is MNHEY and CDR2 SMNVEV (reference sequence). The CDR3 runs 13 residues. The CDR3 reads CASSLSRNQPQHF. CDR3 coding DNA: TGTGCCAGCAGTTTATCCCGCAATCAGCCCCAGCATTTT.

Here the CDR3 reads CASSPIGQLQETQYF. CDR3 nucleotides: TGTGCCAGCAGCCCTATAGGACAGCTCCAAGAGACCCAGTACTTC. The chain recombines TRBV5-5 with TRBJ2-5, with a tentative D call TRBD1 (6 bases). Trimming left V 4 bases short and J 1 base short, with 14 bases between. The length of the CDR3 is 15 residues. Germline V lookup: CDR1 SGHKS, CDR2 YYEKEE (reference sequence). Complete variable domain (other parts from reference TRBV5-5 and TRBJ2-5): DAGVTQSPTHLIKTRGQQVTLRCSPISGHKSVSWYQQVLGQGPQFIFQYYEKEERGRGNFPDRFSARQFPNYSSELNVNALLLGDSALYLCASSPIGQLQETQYFGPGTRLLVL.

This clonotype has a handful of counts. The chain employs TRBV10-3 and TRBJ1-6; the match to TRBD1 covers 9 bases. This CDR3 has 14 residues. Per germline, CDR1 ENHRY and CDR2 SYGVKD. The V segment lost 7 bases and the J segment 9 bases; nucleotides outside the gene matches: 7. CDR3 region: CAITRDRDGSPLHF. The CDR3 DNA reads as TGTGCCATCACTCGGGACAGGGATGGTTCACCCCTCCACTTT.

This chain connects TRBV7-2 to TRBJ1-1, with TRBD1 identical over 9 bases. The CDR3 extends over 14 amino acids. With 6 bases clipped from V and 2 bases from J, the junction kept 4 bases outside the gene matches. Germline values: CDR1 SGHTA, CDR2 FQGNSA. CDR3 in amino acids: CASRRDRANTEAFF. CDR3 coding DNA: TGTGCCAGCAGACGGGACAGGGCAAACACTGAAGCTTTCTTT.

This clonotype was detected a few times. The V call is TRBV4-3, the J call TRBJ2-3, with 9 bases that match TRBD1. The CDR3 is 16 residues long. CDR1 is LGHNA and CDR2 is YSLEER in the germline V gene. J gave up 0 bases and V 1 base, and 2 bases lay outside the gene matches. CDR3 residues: CASSQAGTGSTDTQYF. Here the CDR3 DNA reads TGCGCCAGCAGCCAAGCCGGGACAGGGAGCACAGATACGCAGTATTTT.

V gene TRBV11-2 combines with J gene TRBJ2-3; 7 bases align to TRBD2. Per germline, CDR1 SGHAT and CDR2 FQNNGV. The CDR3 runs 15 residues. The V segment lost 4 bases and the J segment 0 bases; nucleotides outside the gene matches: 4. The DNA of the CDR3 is TGTGCCAGCAGCTGGGAGGGCTCTAGCACAGATACGCAGTATTTT. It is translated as CASSWEGSSTDTQYF.

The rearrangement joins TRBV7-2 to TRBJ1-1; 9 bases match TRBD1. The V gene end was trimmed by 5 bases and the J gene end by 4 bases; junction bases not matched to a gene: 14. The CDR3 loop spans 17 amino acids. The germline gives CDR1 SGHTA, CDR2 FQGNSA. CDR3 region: CASSLRPGQGLSTEAFF. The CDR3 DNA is TGTGCCAGCAGCCTACGACCGGGACAGGGTTTAAGCACTGAAGCTTTCTTT.

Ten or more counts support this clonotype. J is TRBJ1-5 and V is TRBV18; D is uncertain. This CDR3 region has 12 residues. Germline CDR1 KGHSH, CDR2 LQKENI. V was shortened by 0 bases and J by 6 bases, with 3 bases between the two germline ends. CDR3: CASSPPGQPQHF. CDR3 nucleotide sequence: TGTGCCAGCTCACCACCGGGTCAGCCCCAGCATTTT.

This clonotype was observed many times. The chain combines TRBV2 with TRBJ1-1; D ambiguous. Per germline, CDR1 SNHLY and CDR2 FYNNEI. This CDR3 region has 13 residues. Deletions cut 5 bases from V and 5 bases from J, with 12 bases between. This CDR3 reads CASSRESGTEAFF. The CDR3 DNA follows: TGTGCCAGCAGTCGAGAGTCGGGTACTGAAGCTTTCTTT.

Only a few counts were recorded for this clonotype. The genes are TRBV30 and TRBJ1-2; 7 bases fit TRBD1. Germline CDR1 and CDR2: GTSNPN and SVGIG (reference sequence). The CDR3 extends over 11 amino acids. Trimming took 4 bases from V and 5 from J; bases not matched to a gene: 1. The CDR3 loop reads CAWTGGYGYTF. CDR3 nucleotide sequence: TGTGCCTGGACAGGGGGATATGGCTACACCTTC.

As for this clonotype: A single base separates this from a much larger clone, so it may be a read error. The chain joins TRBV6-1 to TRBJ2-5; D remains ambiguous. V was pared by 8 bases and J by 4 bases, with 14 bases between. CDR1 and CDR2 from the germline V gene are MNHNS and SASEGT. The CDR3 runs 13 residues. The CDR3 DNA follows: TGTGCCAGCTCGAGAGAGACTCTAGAGACCCAGTACTTC. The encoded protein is CASSRETLETQYF.

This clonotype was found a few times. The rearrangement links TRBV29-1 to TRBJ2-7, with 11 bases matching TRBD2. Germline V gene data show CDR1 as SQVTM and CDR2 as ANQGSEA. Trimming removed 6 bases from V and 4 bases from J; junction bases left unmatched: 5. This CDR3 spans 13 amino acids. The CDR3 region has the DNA TGCAGCGTCCCGGGACTAGCGGTATACGAGCAGTACTTC. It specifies CSVPGLAVYEQYF.

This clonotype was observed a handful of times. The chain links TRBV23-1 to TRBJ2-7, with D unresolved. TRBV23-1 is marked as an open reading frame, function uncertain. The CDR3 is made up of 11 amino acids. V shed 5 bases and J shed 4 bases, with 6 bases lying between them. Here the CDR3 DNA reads TGCGCCAGCAGTGCCCATTACGAGCAGTACTTC. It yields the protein CASSAHYEQYF.

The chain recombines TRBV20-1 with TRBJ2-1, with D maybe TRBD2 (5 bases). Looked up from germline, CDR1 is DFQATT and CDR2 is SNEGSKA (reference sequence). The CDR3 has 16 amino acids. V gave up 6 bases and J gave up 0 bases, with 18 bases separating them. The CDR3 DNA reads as TGCAGTGCCATGGACTGGCTAAAGAGCTCCTACAATGAGCAGTTCTTC. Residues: CSAMDWLKSSYNEQFF.

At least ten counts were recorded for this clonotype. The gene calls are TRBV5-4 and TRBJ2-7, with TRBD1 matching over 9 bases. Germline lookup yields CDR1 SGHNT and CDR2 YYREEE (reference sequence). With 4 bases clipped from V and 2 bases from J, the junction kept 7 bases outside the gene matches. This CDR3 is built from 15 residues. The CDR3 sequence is CASSLPGQGAYEQYF. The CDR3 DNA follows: TGTGCCAGCAGCCTGCCGGGACAGGGTGCCTACGAGCAGTACTTC. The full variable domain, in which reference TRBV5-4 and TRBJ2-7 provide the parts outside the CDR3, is ETGVTQSPTHLIKTRGQQVTLRCSSQSGHNTVSWYQQALGQGPQFIFQYYREEENGRGNFPPRFSGLQFPNYSSELNVNALELDDSALYLCASSLPGQGAYEQYFGPGTRLTVT.